One and the same sample provided the 3 T cell receptor beta chains below, sequenced in a study of blood T cells in healthy people across ages. Using a J-beta primer mix together with a sample-barcoded 5' primer, a second PCR was run for roughly 6 to 12 cycles. TCRdb called the 5' RACE reads again in MiXCR, with one record for every CDR3 protein. The data contain about 500,000 distinct CDR3 sequences, 24% of them singletons. The same sample was also studied in work on T cells of mothers and their children.

Sequencing was carried out using blood. Receptors originate from a boy younger than 18 in good health.

This clonotype was seen a few times. V is TRBV12-3 or TRBV12-4 and J is TRBJ2-6, with D unclear. The CDR3 length is 14 residues. The ends were cut back, 5 bases at V and 2 bases at J, with 7 bases in the middle. CDR3 nucleotide sequence: TGTGCCAGCAGTCCCTATACTGGGGCCAACGTCCTGACTTTC. Its protein product is CASSPYTGANVLTF.

This sequence joins TRBV28 and TRBJ2-2, with a tentative D call TRBD1 (5 bases). Germline CDR1 and CDR2: MDHEN and SYDVKM. Trimming stripped 5 bases from V and 7 bases from J, with 8 bases between. The CDR3 totals 12 residues. The CDR3 protein is CASSQGVGELFF. The CDR3 DNA follows: TGTGCCAGCAGTCAAGGGGTCGGGGAGCTGTTTTTT.

The chain is built from TRBV16 and TRBJ2-3; D gene uncertain. The length of the CDR3 is 14 residues. From germline, CDR1 is KGHSY and CDR2 FQNENV. V lost 1 base and J lost 2, with 7 bases in between. This chain's CDR3 is CASSQYANTDTQYF. Here the CDR3 DNA reads TGTGCCAGCAGCCAATACGCAAACACAGATACGCAGTATTTT.